This entry is about one TCR beta chain. A CCR7+ PD-1- TIGIT- phenotype characterized the stem-like memory CD8+ T cells (TSTEM). This record comes from a study of human CD8 memory T cell subsets. This CDR3 comprises 15 residues. The germline V gene encodes CDR1 SEHNR and CDR2 FQNEAQ (reference sequence). Making the TCR beta libraries relied on UMI-labeled 5' RACE. TCRdb re-called the 5' RACE reads and shows each CDR3 protein once, DNA omitted. This sample's table has about 10,000 distinct CDR3 sequences. The receptor comes from a human donor in good health. This chain uses TRBV7-9 with TRBJ2-3; without DNA, the TCRdb call of TRBD1 cannot be checked. Sequencing was carried out using CD8+ stem-like memory T cells (TSCM and TCM) sorted from PBMCs. As for subset: stem-like memory CD8 T cells (TSTEM), CCR7+ PD-1- TIGIT-. The CDR3 here is CASSVSIDVPDTQYF.